These T cell receptor beta chains were read from a single sample in a study of blood T cell repertoires in COVID-19. Profiled with immunoSEQ multiplex PCR; TCRdb holds only in-frame clones, not every one. The sample lists about 87,000 clones, around 85% occurring once. Sequenced material: peripheral blood. All receptors derive from a woman older than 75 with COVID-19, enrolled during active disease. CDR3s include the opening cysteine and the closing phenylalanine or tryptophan. D genes are given only for firm matches. Size values are once, few and many counts, or a class for expanded clones, and some rows have none.

size: .
J: TRBJ1-6
D: .
length: 16
V: TRBV6-2/TRBV6-3
CDR3: CASSYSYRETDSPLHF
DNA: TGTGCCAGCAGTTACTCTTACAGGGAGACCGATTCACCCCTCCACTTT

size: .
J: TRBJ2-5
D: .
length: 15
V: TRBV5-1
CDR3: CASSLAGTAKETQYF
DNA: TGCGCCAGCAGCTTGGCTGGGACTGCCAAAGAGACCCAGTACTTC

size: .
J: TRBJ1-2
D: TRBD1
length: 14
V: TRBV5-4
CDR3: CASSRVLGQYGYTF
DNA: TGTGCCAGCAGCAGGGTGCTGGGACAGTATGGCTACACCTTC

size: .
J: TRBJ2-1
D: TRBD2
length: 13
V: TRBV7-6
CDR3: CASSLGLADEQFF
DNA: TGTGCCAGCAGCCTCGGACTAGCCGATGAGCAGTTCTTC

size: .
J: TRBJ1-1
D: .
length: 16
V: TRBV4-2
CDR3: CASSQEAILTHTEAFF
DNA: TGTGCCAGCAGCCAGGAGGCCATCTTAACCCACACTGAAGCTTTCTTT

size: few
J: TRBJ1-3
D: TRBD1
length: 13
V: TRBV2
CDR3: CASSVRQGHTIYF
DNA: TGTGCCAGCAGTGTTCGACAGGGGCACACCATATATTTT

size: once
J: TRBJ2-7
D: .
length: 13
V: TRBV30
CDR3: CAWGGQGTYEQYF
DNA: TGTGCCTGGGGAGGCCAGGGTACCTACGAGCAGTACTTC

size: .
J: TRBJ2-4
D: .
length: 13
V: TRBV2
CDR3: CASSDPRVNIQYF
DNA: TGTGCCAGCAGTGACCCCAGGGTCAACATTCAGTACTTC

size: few
J: TRBJ2-7
D: TRBD2
length: 14
V: TRBV7-4
CDR3: CASSSTGGCYEQYF
DNA: TGTGCCAGCAGTTCTACGGGAGGGTGCTACGAGCAGTACTTC

size: .
J: TRBJ2-1
D: TRBD2
length: 17
V: TRBV13
CDR3: CASSLEALAGGYNEQFF
DNA: TGTGCCAGCAGCTTAGAGGCCCTAGCGGGGGGGTACAATGAGCAGTTCTTC

size: .
J: TRBJ2-5
D: .
length: 21
V: TRBV21-1
CDR3: CASSKAGLAGVFAQTQETQYF
DNA: TGTGCCAGCAGCAAAGCGGGACTAGCGGGGGTTTTCGCCCAAACACAAGAGACCCAGTACTTC

size: once
J: TRBJ2-5
D: TRBD2
length: 17
V: TRBV7-2
CDR3: CASSLAVLAGGLITQYF
DNA: TGTGCCAGCAGCTTGGCTGTTCTAGCGGGGGGCCTAATTACCCAGTACTTC

size: .
J: TRBJ2-1
D: TRBD1
length: 15
V: TRBV10-3
CDR3: CAISDGTGYYNEQFF
DNA: TGTGCCATCAGTGACGGGACAGGGTACTACAATGAGCAGTTCTTC

size: .
J: TRBJ1-4
D: .
length: 16
V: TRBV18
CDR3: CASSPDPRKGGEKLFF
DNA: TGTGCCAGCTCACCAGATCCTAGGAAGGGAGGGGAAAAACTGTTTTTT

size: .
J: TRBJ1-5
D: TRBD1
length: 14
V: TRBV7-3
CDR3: CASSPTGGGQPQHF
DNA: TGTGCCAGCAGCCCTACAGGGGGCGGACAGCCCCAGCATTTT

size: once
J: TRBJ2-5
D: TRBD2
length: 15
V: TRBV19
CDR3: CASRRLAGGGETQYF
DNA: TGTGCCAGTAGGCGACTAGCGGGGGGAGGGGAGACCCAGTACTTC

size: .
J: TRBJ1-3
D: TRBD1
length: 13
V: TRBV28
CDR3: CASNRDRGNTIYF
DNA: TGTGCCAGCAACCGGGACAGGGGAAACACCATATATTTT

size: .
J: TRBJ2-7
D: .
length: 14
V: TRBV19
CDR3: CASSIGDTTLRQYF
DNA: TGTGCCAGTAGTATCGGGGACACTACCCTTAGGCAGTACTTC

size: once
J: TRBJ2-2
D: .
length: 17
V: TRBV7-2
CDR3: CASSMGPVSANTGELFF
DNA: TGTGCCAGCAGCATGGGGCCAGTCTCAGCGAACACCGGGGAGCTGTTTTTT

size: .
J: TRBJ2-1
D: TRBD2
length: 16
V: TRBV9
CDR3: CASSGGTSGRENEQFF
DNA: TGTGCCAGCAGCGGGGGGACTAGCGGGAGGGAGAATGAGCAGTTCTTC

size: .
J: TRBJ2-3
D: .
length: 17
V: TRBV7-7
CDR3: CASSPRWDITSTDTQYF
DNA: TGTGCTAGCAGTCCCCGTTGGGACATAACTAGCACAGATACGCAGTATTTT

size: .
J: TRBJ2-7
D: .
length: 12
V: TRBV9
CDR3: CASSPTGYEQYF
DNA: TGTGCCAGCAGCCCGACGGGCTACGAGCAGTACTTC

size: .
J: TRBJ2-1
D: TRBD2
length: 11
V: TRBV12-3/TRBV12-4
CDR3: CASRQREEQFF
DNA: TGTGCCAGCAGGCAGCGGGAGGAGCAGTTCTTC

size: .
J: TRBJ2-2
D: TRBD2
length: 16
V: TRBV11-2
CDR3: CASSWKTSANTGELFF
DNA: TGTGCCAGCAGTTGGAAGACTAGCGCGAACACCGGGGAGCTGTTTTTT

size: .
J: TRBJ2-1
D: TRBD2
length: 16
V: TRBV19
CDR3: CASSPLAATYDNEQFF
DNA: TGTGCCAGTAGTCCCCTAGCGGCGACATATGACAATGAGCAGTTCTTC

size: .
J: TRBJ2-7
D: .
length: 15
V: TRBV5-4
CDR3: CASSLGRRFDGEQYF
DNA: TGTGCCAGCAGCTTGGGAAGGCGGTTTGACGGCGAGCAGTACTTC

size: .
J: TRBJ2-2
D: .
length: 15
V: TRBV11-2
CDR3: CASSLVTGTNGELFF
DNA: TGTGCCAGCAGCTTAGTTACAGGGACGAACGGGGAGCTGTTTTTT

size: .
J: TRBJ1-3
D: TRBD1
length: 17
V: TRBV18
CDR3: CASSRRQGSVSGNTIYF
DNA: TGTGCCAGCTCACGGCGACAGGGGTCCGTCTCTGGAAACACCATATATTTT

size: .
J: TRBJ2-3
D: TRBD2
length: 16
V: TRBV19
CDR3: CASSKLTSGGTDTQYF
DNA: TGTGCCAGTAGTAAACTGACTAGCGGAGGCACAGATACGCAGTATTTT

size: .
J: TRBJ1-1
D: TRBD1
length: 15
V: TRBV19
CDR3: CASSTWTGVNTEAFF
DNA: TGTGCCAGTAGTACCTGGACAGGGGTGAACACTGAAGCTTTCTTT

size: .
J: TRBJ2-1
D: TRBD1
length: 15
V: TRBV14
CDR3: CASSQLGQPYNEQFF
DNA: TGTGCCAGCAGCCAGCTGGGACAGCCATACAATGAGCAGTTCTTC

size: .
J: TRBJ2-7
D: TRBD2
length: 15
V: TRBV7-2
CDR3: CASSSVRLAGGKQYF
DNA: TGTGCCAGCAGCTCAGTTAGGCTAGCGGGGGGAAAGCAGTACTTC

size: .
J: TRBJ1-2
D: TRBD1
length: 14
V: TRBV6-5
CDR3: CASKRLQGARGYTF
DNA: TGTGCCAGCAAACGACTACAGGGGGCTCGAGGCTACACCTTC

size: .
J: TRBJ2-2
D: TRBD2
length: 14
V: TRBV19
CDR3: CASIFLGGAGELFF
DNA: TGTGCCAGTATTTTCCTCGGGGGGGCCGGGGAGCTGTTTTTT

size: .
J: TRBJ2-1
D: .
length: 14
V: TRBV4-1
CDR3: CASSPGGSYNEQFF
DNA: TGCGCCAGCAGCCCGGGTGGCTCCTACAATGAGCAGTTCTTC

size: .
J: TRBJ2-5
D: .
length: 15
V: TRBV5-4
CDR3: CASSLAGVGWETQYF
DNA: TGTGCCAGCAGCTTGGCCGGGGTTGGCTGGGAGACCCAGTACTTC

size: .
J: TRBJ2-7
D: TRBD1
length: 12
V: TRBV29-1
CDR3: CSVGGQSYEQYF
DNA: TGCAGCGTTGGGGGACAGAGCTACGAGCAGTACTTC